The 26 T cell receptor beta chains presented below share a single source sample, sequenced in a study of blood T cell repertoires in COVID-19. The data were produced by immunoSEQ multiplex PCR, yet TCRdb's version contains in-frame clones alone and is incomplete. The repertoire holds 310,000 or so clones, with roughly 84% as singletons. Specimen: peripheral blood. These receptors all come from a middle-aged man with active or convalescent COVID-19.

This clone appeared once. The J gene is TRBJ2-7, the V gene TRBV5-5, with 9 positions matching TRBD1. The CDR3 covers 14 residues. From germline, CDR1 is SGHKS and CDR2 YYEKEE (reference sequence). Trimming removed 2 bases from V and 6 bases from J; junction bases left unmatched: 6. CDR3 bases: TGTGCCAGCAGCTTCGACAGGGGGAGTAGCGAGCAGTACTTC. It yields the protein CASSFDRGSSEQYF.

DNA for the CDR3: TGTGCCAGTACCAGGGGTAGCATCAATCAGCCCCAGCATTTT. It yields the protein CASTRGSINQPQHF. The rearrangement uses TRBV19 and TRBJ1-5; weak D call: TRBD1 (6 bases). The CDR3 is 14 residues long. Trimming removed 7 bases at V and 3 bases at J, with 13 bases between. Germline loops: CDR1 LNHDA, CDR2 SQIVND (reference sequence).

The chain couples TRBV11-2 to TRBJ2-1, with 7 bases aligning to TRBD1. Germline trimming cut 7 bases from V and 4 bases from J; bases unmatched to any gene: 7. The CDR3 sequence is 14 residues long. Germline V gene lookup returns CDR1 SGHAT and CDR2 FQNNGV. The CDR3 DNA is TGTGCCAGCACCCGGGACAGCCCTTACAATGAGCAGTTCTTC. This translates into CASTRDSPYNEQFF.

The gene calls are TRBV29-1 and TRBJ1-5; D ambiguous. Looked up from germline, CDR1 is SQVTM and CDR2 is ANQGSEA. The CDR3 runs 13 residues. Trimming took 5 bases from V and 5 from J, leaving 13 bases between them. The CDR3 loop reads CSVQIGGDQPQHF. In DNA form, the CDR3 reads TGCAGCGTTCAAATAGGCGGGGATCAGCCCCAGCATTTT. Using reference TRBV29-1 and TRBJ1-5 for the parts outside the CDR3, the full variable domain is SAVISQKPSRDICQRGTSLTIQCQVDSQVTMMFWYRQQPGQSLTLIATANQGSEATYESGFVIDKFPISRPNLTFSTLTVSNMSPEDSSIYLCSVQIGGDQPQHFGDGTRLSIL.

This chain connects TRBV12-3 or TRBV12-4 to TRBJ2-7; TRBD1 aligns across 7 bases. Unmatched junction bases numbered 8, after V lost 6 bases and J lost 6 bases. This CDR3 spans 13 amino acids. CDR3 nucleotides: TGTGCCAGCAGGGGACAGCCCGGAGGCGAGCAGTACTTC. Amino acid sequence: CASRGQPGGEQYF.

This clone appeared once. V usage is TRBV3-1 (or the pseudogene TRBV3-2) and J usage is TRBJ2-3; no clear D gene. Per germline, CDR1 LGHDT and CDR2 YNNKEL (reference sequence). The length of the CDR3 is 13 residues. The V gene lost 0 bases and the J gene lost 4 bases, with 5 bases spanning the gap. Here the CDR3 DNA reads TGTGCCAGCAGCCAAGATCTCCCAGATACGCAGTATTTT. Protein product: CASSQDLPDTQYF.

This chain links TRBV4-2 with TRBJ2-2, with a possible D match to TRBD2 (5 bases). This CDR3 has 14 residues. Deletions cut 0 bases from V and 5 bases from J, with 7 bases between. Per the germline V gene, CDR1 is LGHNA and CDR2 is YNFKEQ. In nucleotides, the CDR3 is TGTGCCAGCAGCCAAGATTCGGGGACCGGGGAGCTGTTTTTT. As protein: CASSQDSGTGELFF.

This chain joins TRBV10-1 and TRBJ2-7; TRBD2 matches 9 bases. J lost 7 bases, V lost 3 bases, and 10 bases had no gene match. This CDR3 has 15 residues. Germline CDR1 WNHNN, CDR2 SYGVQD (reference sequence). The CDR3 region is CASSDLAGAPSEQYF. The CDR3 coding sequence is TGCGCCAGCAGTGATTTAGCGGGAGCACCGAGTGAGCAGTACTTC.

V gene TRBV6-5 combines with J gene TRBJ1-4; D call uncertain. V was shortened by 7 bases and J by 8 bases, with 11 bases between the two germline ends. The germline gives CDR1 MNHEY, CDR2 SVGAGI. The CDR3 spans 12 residues. The CDR3 region has the DNA TGTGCCAGCACAAACAGCCGAGAAAAACTGTTTTTT. Residues: CASTNSREKLFF.

This clone was found once. The chain couples TRBV20-1 to TRBJ1-5; 7 nucleotides match TRBD1. The germline CDR1 and CDR2 sequences are DFQATT and SNEGSKA (reference sequence). Trimming removed 6 bases from V and 2 bases from J; junction bases left unmatched: 7. The CDR3 length is 14 residues. CDR3: CSASRGTGNQPQHF. The CDR3 DNA reads TGCAGTGCGAGTAGGGGGACAGGCAATCAGCCCCAGCATTTT.

The J gene is TRBJ1-5, the V gene TRBV6-1, with 12 positions matching TRBD1. CDR1 MNHNS and CDR2 SASEGT come from the germline V gene. With 3 bases clipped from V and 9 bases from J, the junction kept 6 bases outside the gene matches. This CDR3 region has 15 residues. CDR3 DNA: TGTGCCAGCAGTGAGGGGACAGGGGGCAGGGGGCCCCAGCATTTT. Translated: CASSEGTGGRGPQHF.

The chain couples TRBV5-4 to TRBJ2-7; 9 positions match TRBD1. Looked up from germline, CDR1 is SGHNT and CDR2 is YYREEE (reference sequence). The J segment lost 0 bases and the V segment lost 4 bases, leaving 8 bases of the junction unmatched. The CDR3 length is 16 residues. The DNA of the CDR3 is TGTGCCAGCAGCCCGCCCGGGACAGGGAGCTCCTACGAGCAGTACTTC. Protein product: CASSPPGTGSSYEQYF. The complete variable domain, with remaining parts taken from reference TRBV5-4 and TRBJ2-7, reads ETGVTQSPTHLIKTRGQQVTLRCSSQSGHNTVSWYQQALGQGPQFIFQYYREEENGRGNFPPRFSGLQFPNYSSELNVNALELDDSALYLCASSPPGTGSSYEQYFGPGTRLTVT.

The V call is TRBV5-4, the J call TRBJ1-2, with a weak D call TRBD1 (5 bases). Trimming shortened V by 0 bases and J by 3 bases, and 9 bases separated the two germline ends. Germline values: CDR1 SGHNT, CDR2 YYREEE (reference sequence). This CDR3 is 14 amino acids long. The CDR3 region has the DNA TGTGCCAGCAGCTTGGCAGGGATTGACTATGGCTACACCTTC. This sequence encodes CASSLAGIDYGYTF.

The chain has TRBV2 and TRBJ2-7; 8 positions match TRBD1. The germline gives CDR1 SNHLY, CDR2 FYNNEI. V was pared by 6 bases and J by 2 bases, with 9 bases of the junction left unmatched. CDR3 length: 15 amino acids. CDR3 in amino acids: CASSTHGTGAYEQYF. In nucleotides, the CDR3 is TGTGCCAGCAGCACTCATGGGACAGGTGCCTACGAGCAGTACTTC.

V is TRBV29-1 and J is TRBJ2-1; 9 bases are a match to TRBD2. V lost 1 base, J lost 4 bases, and 14 bases stayed unmatched. Germline V gene data show CDR1 as SQVTM and CDR2 as ANQGSEA. CDR3 length equals 18 residues. CDR3 protein: CSVEGASGALRLYNEQFF. CDR3 sequence (DNA): TGCAGCGTTGAAGGGGCTAGCGGGGCACTAAGGCTTTACAATGAGCAGTTCTTC.

The J gene is TRBJ1-5, the V gene TRBV5-5; 8 nucleotides agree with TRBD1. J lost 7 bases, V lost 5 bases, and 8 bases had no gene match. This CDR3 region has 14 residues. Germline V gene sequence: CDR1 SGHKS, CDR2 YYEKEE (reference sequence). CDR3 nucleotides: TGTGCCAGCAGTCCCGGACAGGGTTTCCAGCCCCAGCATTTT. Protein: CASSPGQGFQPQHF.

The gene calls are TRBV2 and TRBJ2-3, with 10 positions matching TRBD2. V lost 3 bases, J lost 11 bases, and 8 bases stayed unmatched. The CDR3 loop spans 14 amino acids. From germline, CDR1 is SNHLY and CDR2 FYNNEI. CDR3 in amino acids: CASSDPQREGRQYF. CDR3 in DNA: TGTGCCAGCAGTGATCCCCAGCGGGAGGGTAGGCAGTATTTT.

The V call is TRBV29-1, the J call TRBJ1-1; D call uncertain. Trimming took off 6 bases at V and 1 base at J, with 18 bases between the two ends. CDR1 and CDR2 from the germline V gene are SQVTM and ANQGSEA. This CDR3 region has 15 residues. In DNA, the CDR3 is TGCAGCGTCCGCGCGGAGCTTCAGTGGAACACTGAAGCTTTCTTT. Translation: CSVRAELQWNTEAFF. Based on the CDR3 plus reference TRBV29-1 and TRBJ1-1, the full variable domain is SAVISQKPSRDICQRGTSLTIQCQVDSQVTMMFWYRQQPGQSLTLIATANQGSEATYESGFVIDKFPISRPNLTFSTLTVSNMSPEDSSIYLCSVRAELQWNTEAFFGQGTRLTVV.

The V call is TRBV6-5, the J call TRBJ1-1; TRBD1 aligns across 7 bases. This CDR3 is 12 amino acids long. The trim removed 2 bases at V and 8 bases at J, leaving 2 bases unmatched. Germline V gene data show CDR1 as MNHEY and CDR2 as SVGAGI. For the CDR3, the DNA is TGTGCCAGCAGTTACCGGGACAGCGAAGCTTTCTTT. As protein: CASSYRDSEAFF.

This chain links TRBV21-1 with TRBJ1-6; the D call in the table, TRBD1, was not verified against the DNA. TRBV21-1 represents a pseudogene. The CDR3 runs to 16 residues. CDR3 nucleotide sequence: TGTGCCAGCAGCAAAGTTTCAGGGGGCAGCGGTTCCCCCCTCCACTTT. Translated, it gives CASSKVSGGSGSPLHF.

The sample holds a few counts of this clone. The V gene is TRBV5-1, the J gene TRBJ2-7; possible D gene TRBD1, 6 bases. The CDR3 is 12 amino acids. CDR1 is SGHRS, CDR2 YFSETQ, per germline. Trimming stripped 5 bases from V and 1 base from J, with 7 bases between. The CDR3 DNA reads as TGCGCCAGCAGTCAGGGGTCCTACGAGCAGTACTTC. It encodes CASSQGSYEQYF.

The CDR3 protein is CASSPSGGFTDTQYF. The CDR3 DNA reads as TGTGCCAGCAGCCCCAGCGGGGGGTTCACAGATACGCAGTATTTT. The chain recombines TRBV28 with TRBJ2-3; TRBD2 matches 9 bases. CDR3 length equals 15 residues. Germline loops: CDR1 MDHEN, CDR2 SYDVKM. Trimming took 6 bases from V and 2 from J; bases not matched to a gene: 6.

The J gene is TRBJ2-1, the V gene TRBV6-5, with D perhaps matching TRBD1 (6 bases). The CDR3 totals 15 residues. V gave up 2 bases and J gave up 7 bases, with 15 bases separating them. Germline lookup yields CDR1 MNHEY and CDR2 SVGAGI. CDR3 DNA sequence: TGTGCCAGCAGTTACGACGGGGACAAAGGGAATGAGCAGTTCTTC. It yields the protein CASSYDGDKGNEQFF.

This clone has just one count. The J gene is TRBJ1-2, the V gene TRBV27, with TRBD1 matching over 7 bases. CDR1 and CDR2 from the germline V gene are MNHEY and SMNVEV (reference sequence). The CDR3 is made up of 13 amino acids. J was trimmed by 7 bases and V by 3 bases; bases with no gene match: 5. The CDR3 DNA follows: TGTGCCAGCAGTTTTTTCCAGGGGGGTGGCTACACCTTC. It yields the protein CASSFFQGGGYTF.

The V and J genes are TRBV9 and TRBJ2-7; 8 positions match TRBD2. V gave up 1 base and J gave up 3 bases; unmatched junction bases: 9. Germline CDR1 SGDLS, CDR2 YYNGEE. The CDR3 has 16 amino acids. CDR3 DNA: TGTGCCAGCAGCGTAACAGGGACTAGTGAATTCTACGAGCAGTACTTC. Protein product: CASSVTGTSEFYEQYF. The full variable domain, in which reference TRBV9 and TRBJ2-7 provide the parts outside the CDR3, is DSGVTQTPKHLITATGQRVTLRCSPRSGDLSVYWYQQSLDQGLQFLIQYYNGEERAKGNILERFSAQQFPDLHSELNLSSLELGDSALYFCASSVTGTSEFYEQYFGPGTRLTVT.

This chain joins TRBV5-1 and TRBJ2-7; no firm D call. V lost 0 bases and J lost 1, with 14 bases in between. This CDR3 has 16 residues. Per germline, CDR1 SGHRS and CDR2 YFSETQ. The CDR3 is CASSLVDSNPSYEQYF. CDR3 DNA sequence: TGCGCCAGCAGCTTGGTAGACTCCAACCCTTCCTACGAGCAGTACTTC.